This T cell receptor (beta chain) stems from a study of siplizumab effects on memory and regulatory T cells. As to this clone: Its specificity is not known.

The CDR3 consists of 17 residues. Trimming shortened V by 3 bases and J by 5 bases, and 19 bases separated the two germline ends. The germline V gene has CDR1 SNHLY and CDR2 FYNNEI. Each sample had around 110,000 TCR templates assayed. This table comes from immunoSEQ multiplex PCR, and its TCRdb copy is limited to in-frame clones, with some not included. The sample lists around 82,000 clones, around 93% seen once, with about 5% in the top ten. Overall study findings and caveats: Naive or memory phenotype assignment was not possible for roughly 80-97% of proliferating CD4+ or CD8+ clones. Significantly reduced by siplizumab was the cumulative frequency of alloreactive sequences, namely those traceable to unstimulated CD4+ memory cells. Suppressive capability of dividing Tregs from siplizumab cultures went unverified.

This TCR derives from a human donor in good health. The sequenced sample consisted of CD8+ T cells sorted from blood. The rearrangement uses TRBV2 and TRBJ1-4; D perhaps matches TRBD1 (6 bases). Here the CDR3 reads CASSEGGSGGPNEKLFF. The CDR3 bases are TGTGCCAGCAGTGAGGGGGGCTCGGGGGGCCCCAATGAAAAACTGTTTTTT.